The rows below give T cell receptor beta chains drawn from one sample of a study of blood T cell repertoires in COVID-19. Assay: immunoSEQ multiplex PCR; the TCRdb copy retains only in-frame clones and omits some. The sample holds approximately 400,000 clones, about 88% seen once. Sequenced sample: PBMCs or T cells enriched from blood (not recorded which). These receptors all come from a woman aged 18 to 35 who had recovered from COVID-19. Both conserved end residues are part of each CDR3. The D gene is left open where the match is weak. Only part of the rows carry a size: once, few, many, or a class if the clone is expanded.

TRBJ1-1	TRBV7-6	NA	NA	TGTGCCAGCAGCTTAGCGCTGGGCAGTCAGAACACTGAAGCTTTCTTT	CASSLALGSQNTEAFF
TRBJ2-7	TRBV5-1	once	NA	TGCGCCAGCAGCCAGGGGACGACGGTCTACGAGCAGTACTTC	CASSQGTTVYEQYF
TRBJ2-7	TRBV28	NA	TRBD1	TGTGCCAGCAGGACGGACAGGTACGAGCAGTACTTC	CASRTDRYEQYF
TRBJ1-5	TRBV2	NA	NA	TGTGCCAGCAGTGAAGGGATCGCGGGTCAGCCCCAGCATTTT	CASSEGIAGQPQHF
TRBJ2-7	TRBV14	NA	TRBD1	TGTGCCAGCAGCCCCAGGACAGGGGCCTACGAGCAGTACTTC	CASSPRTGAYEQYF
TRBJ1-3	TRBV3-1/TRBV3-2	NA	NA	TGTGCCAGCAGCGAACTAAGCCGGGGGAACACCATATATTTT	CASSELSRGNTIYF
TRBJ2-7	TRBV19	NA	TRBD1	TGTGCTACAAACGCAGGGGGACACTACGAGCAGTACTTC	CATNAGGHYEQYF
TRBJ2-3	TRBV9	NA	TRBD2	TGTGCCAGCAGGTCCCTAGCGGGGTACACAGATACGCAGTATTTT	CASRSLAGYTDTQYF
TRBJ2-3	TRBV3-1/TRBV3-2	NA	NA	TGTGCCAGCAACCTCGCGGGGAATACGCAGTATTTT	CASNLAGNTQYF
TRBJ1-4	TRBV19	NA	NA	TGTGCCAGTAGCCCGGACAGTTTAACTAATGAAAAACTGTTTTTT	CASSPDSLTNEKLFF
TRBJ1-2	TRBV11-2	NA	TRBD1	TGTGCCAGCAGCCCCGGACAGGGGGCGTATGGCTACACCTTC	CASSPGQGAYGYTF
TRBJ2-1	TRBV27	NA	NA	TGTGCCAGCAGCCTAGTGGCCTACAATGAGCAGTTCTTC	CASSLVAYNEQFF
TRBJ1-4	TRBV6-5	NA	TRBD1	TGTGCCAGCACTTCCGGGACAGTAGGAAAACTGTTTTTT	CASTSGTVGKLFF
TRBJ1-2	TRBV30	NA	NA	TGTGCCTGGAGTTACAGATTTAACTATGGCTACACCTTC	CAWSYRFNYGYTF
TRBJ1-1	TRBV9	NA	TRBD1	TGTGCCAGCAGTTTCTCCCCACAGGGGCGCACGGACACTGAAGCTTTCTTT	CASSFSPQGRTDTEAFF
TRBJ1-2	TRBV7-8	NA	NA	TGTGCCAGCAGCTTAGGGCCAAAAGGGGAAGGCTATGGCTACACCTTC	CASSLGPKGEGYGYTF
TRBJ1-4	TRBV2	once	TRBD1	TGTGCCAGCACTGCGGGGACAGGGTCCGAAAAACTGTTTTTT	CASTAGTGSEKLFF
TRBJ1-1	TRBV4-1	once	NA	TGCGCCAGCAGCCAAGATTGGGGAGACACTGAAGCTTTCTTT	CASSQDWGDTEAFF
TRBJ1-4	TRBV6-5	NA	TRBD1	TGTGCCACCAGACAGGGGGCAGGAGAAAAACTGTTTTTT	CATRQGAGEKLFF
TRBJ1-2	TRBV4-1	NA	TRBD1	TGCGCCAGCAGCCAAGTGTTCAGTCAGGGGGCGGATGGCTACACCTTC	CASSQVFSQGADGYTF
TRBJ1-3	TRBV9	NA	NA	TGTGCCAGCAGCGTAGTAGGAAACACCATATATTTT	CASSVVGNTIYF
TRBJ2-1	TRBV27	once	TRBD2	TGTGCCAGCAGTTTACCTAGCGGGGGCTACAATGAGCAGTTCTTC	CASSLPSGGYNEQFF
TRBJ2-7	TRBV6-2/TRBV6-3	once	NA	TGTGCCAGCAGTTACCCCAGCTCCTACGAGCAGTACTTC	CASSYPSSYEQYF
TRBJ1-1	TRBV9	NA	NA	TGTGCCAGCAGCGTAGTTGCGGAGGCGAACACTGAAGCTTTCTTT	CASSVVAEANTEAFF
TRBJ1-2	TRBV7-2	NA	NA	TGTGCCAGCAGCCGAACGACAGACAATGGCTACACCTTC	CASSRTTDNGYTF
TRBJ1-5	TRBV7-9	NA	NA	TGTGCCAGCAGCCTAACAGGGTTCAGTCAGCCCCAGCATTTT	CASSLTGFSQPQHF
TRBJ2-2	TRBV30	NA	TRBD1	TGTGCCTGGAGTAAAGGGCAGGGGGCAACCGGGGAGCTGTTTTTT	CAWSKGQGATGELFF
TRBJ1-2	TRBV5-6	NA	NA	TGTGCCAGCAGCTTCGGGAGCGGGTTTGGCTACACCTTC	CASSFGSGFGYTF
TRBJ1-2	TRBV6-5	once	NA	TGTGCCAGCAGTTACTGGGTCACCAGGGGCGTCGGGGGCTACACCTTC	CASSYWVTRGVGGYTF
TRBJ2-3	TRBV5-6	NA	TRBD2	TGTGCCAGCAGCCCGGTGACTAGCGGCCGCACAGATACGCAGTATTTT	CASSPVTSGRTDTQYF
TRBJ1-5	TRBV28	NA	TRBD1	TGTGCCAGCAGTTCACAGGGGGCTCAGCCCCAGCATTTT	CASSSQGAQPQHF
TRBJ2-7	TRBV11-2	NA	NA	TGTGCCAGCAGTTCCCCGGGACAATTGGGGCAGTACTTC	CASSSPGQLGQYF
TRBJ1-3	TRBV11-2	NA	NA	TGTGCCAGCAGCTTACATCAGGGAAACACCATATATTTT	CASSLHQGNTIYF
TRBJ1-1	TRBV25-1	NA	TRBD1	TGTGCCAGCAGCCCAGACAGGGTCACTGAAGCTTTCTTT	CASSPDRVTEAFF
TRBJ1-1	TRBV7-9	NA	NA	TGTGCCAGCAACACAAGGGGCCCGGAAGCTTTCTTT	CASNTRGPEAFF
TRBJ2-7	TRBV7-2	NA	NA	TGTGCCAGCAGCTTACGGCAGGGATACGAGCAGTACTTC	CASSLRQGYEQYF
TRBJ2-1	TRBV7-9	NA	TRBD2	TGTGCCAGCAGCTGGGGGAGGGGTGAGCAGTTCTTC	CASSWGRGEQFF
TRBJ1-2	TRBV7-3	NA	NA	TGTGCCAGCAGCTTAGAACCTGGCGGCAGGACAAGCTATGGCTACACCTTC	CASSLEPGGRTSYGYTF
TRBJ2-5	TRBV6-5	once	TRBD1	TGTGCCAGCAGTCCGGGACAGGGAACTTCGGAGACCCAGTACTTC	CASSPGQGTSETQYF
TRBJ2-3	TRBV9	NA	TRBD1	TGTGCCAGCAGCGTAGGGAGGACAGGGGCAGATACGCAGTATTTT	CASSVGRTGADTQYF
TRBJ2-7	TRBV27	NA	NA	TGTGCCAGCAGTTTCAGGGATCCCTCCTACGAGCAGTACTTC	CASSFRDPSYEQYF
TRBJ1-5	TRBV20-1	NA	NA	TGCAGTGCTAGTATTCCCCAACCTCAGGGGCCTCATAGCAATCAGCCCCAGCATTTT	CSASIPQPQGPHSNQPQHF
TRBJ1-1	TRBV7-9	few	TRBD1	TGTGCCAGCAGCCTATGGACAGGGATGAACACTGAAGCTTTCTTT	CASSLWTGMNTEAFF
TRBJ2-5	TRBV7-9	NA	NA	TGTGCCAGCAGCTTGGCTTCCCAAGAGACCCAGTACTTC	CASSLASQETQYF